The rows below give T cell receptor beta chains drawn from one sample of a study of T cells after yellow fever vaccination. TCRdb re-derived calls from the 5' RACE reads in MiXCR, one entry per CDR3 protein. The table has about 260,000 distinct CDR3 sequences, about 5.2% seen once; the top ten hold around 3.3%. The sample here was CD4+ T cells sorted from PBMCs, taken on the day of the yellow fever booster vaccination. Receptors were obtained from a man younger than 30 who received the YFV17D yellow fever vaccine. Each CDR3 is given with its conserved first and last residue. The D gene is left open where the match is weak. Clone size is stated in some rows and not others, as once, few, many or a class when expanded.

size	V	D	J	DNA	CDR3
-	TRBV9	TRBD1	TRBJ2-3	TGTGCCAGCACCCAAGAGTACAGGGGAAATACGCAGTATTTT	CASTQEYRGNTQYF
-	TRBV12-3/TRBV12-4	TRBD2	TRBJ2-1	TGTGCCAGCAGTTTAAGGGAGGGGCCGAAGCCTGAGCAGTTCTTC	CASSLREGPKPEQFF
-	TRBV19	-	TRBJ2-2	TGTGCCAGTACTCCGACGACCGGGGAGCTGTTTTTT	CASTPTTGELFF
many	TRBV7-2	TRBD2	TRBJ2-3	TGTGCCAGCAGGACCAGCGGGGGGATGGATACGCAGTATTTT	CASRTSGGMDTQYF
few	TRBV6-2/TRBV6-3	TRBD1	TRBJ2-4	TGTGCCAACGGGACAGGGACCGTTTTAGCCAAAAACATTCAGTACTTC	CANGTGTVLAKNIQYF
many	TRBV6-5	-	TRBJ2-5	TGTGCCAGCAGTCAGGACCGTCCGGGGGAGACCCAGTACTTC	CASSQDRPGETQYF
-	TRBV10-3	-	TRBJ1-1	TGTGCCATCAGGACTAATGAGATGAACACTGAAGCTTTCTTT	CAIRTNEMNTEAFF
few	TRBV4-3	-	TRBJ1-3	TGCGCCAGCAGCCAGGGGGCCGACTCTGGAAACACCATATATTTT	CASSQGADSGNTIYF
-	TRBV18	-	TRBJ2-3	TGTGCCAGCTCACCCCTTAGTGGAAGCACAGATACGCAGTATTTT	CASSPLSGSTDTQYF
many	TRBV5-1	-	TRBJ1-1	TGCGCCTCCCGGGGGGGCCGGAGCACTGAAGCTTTCTTT	CASRGGRSTEAFF
few	TRBV5-1	-	TRBJ2-2	TGCGCCAGCTTCCCCCCGGGCGCCAGCACCGGGGAGCTGTTTTTT	CASFPPGASTGELFF
few	TRBV6-5	-	TRBJ2-4	TGTGCCAGCAGGGTGGGGGGCACGGCCAAAAACATTCAGTACTTC	CASRVGGTAKNIQYF
-	TRBV7-2	-	TRBJ1-5	TGTGCCAGCAGCATAAGGAGGCACCAGCCCCAGCATTTT	CASSIRRHQPQHF
-	TRBV12-3/TRBV12-4	-	TRBJ1-1	TGTGCCAGCAGTTCAGTCACAGGGCCTAATGAAGCTTTCTTT	CASSSVTGPNEAFF
many	TRBV29-1	-	TRBJ1-1	TGCAGCGTTGGTCCCGTGAACACTGAAGCTTTCTTT	CSVGPVNTEAFF
few	TRBV24-1	-	TRBJ1-2	TGTGCCACCAGTGATGCGACGGGTGGCTATGGCTACACCTTC	CATSDATGGYGYTF
-	TRBV12-3/TRBV12-4	TRBD1	TRBJ1-5	TGTGCCAGCAGCAATGGGGGAGAGGGGGCGCAGGGCAATCAGCCCCAGCATTTT	CASSNGGEGAQGNQPQHF
-	TRBV7-2	-	TRBJ2-3	TGTGCCAGCAGCTTAGACGGGGGAGATACGCAGTATTTT	CASSLDGGDTQYF
few	TRBV4-3	-	TRBJ2-2	TGCGCCAGCAGCCAAGAAAGGGGCGGGGAGCTGTTTTTT	CASSQERGGELFF
few	TRBV5-1	TRBD1	TRBJ2-7	TGCGCCAGCAGCCGGGACAGATTCTCCTACGAGCAGTACTTC	CASSRDRFSYEQYF
many	TRBV5-1	-	TRBJ2-1	TGCGCCAGCAGCTTGACGAGGAATGAGCAGTTCTTC	CASSLTRNEQFF
many	TRBV4-2	TRBD2	TRBJ2-3	TGTGCCAGCAGCCTACGGACTAGCGGAACAGATACGCAGTATTTT	CASSLRTSGTDTQYF
-	TRBV9	-	TRBJ1-6	TGTGCCAGCAGCCCCGCCGGTGGAGTCCCACCCCTCCACTTT	CASSPAGGVPPLHF
few	TRBV7-6	-	TRBJ1-1	TGTGCCAGCAGCTTAACCACGGGACACCCGAACACTGAAGCTTTCTTT	CASSLTTGHPNTEAFF
-	TRBV5-4	-	TRBJ2-3	TGTGCCAGCAGCTCTAAGGGGGCGGGGGCGAGCACAGATACGCAGTATTTT	CASSSKGAGASTDTQYF
few	TRBV9	TRBD2	TRBJ2-1	TGTGCCAGCAGCGTAGCTAGCGGGTACAATGAGCAGTTCTTC	CASSVASGYNEQFF
few	TRBV3-1	TRBD2	TRBJ2-4	TGTGCCAGCAGCCGACTAGCGGGGGGGCTCGGCAAAAACATTCAGTACTTC	CASSRLAGGLGKNIQYF
many	TRBV7-6	-	TRBJ2-3	TGTGCCAGCAGCTTAGAGGTAGCAGGAAGGACAGATACGCAGTATTTT	CASSLEVAGRTDTQYF
few	TRBV5-1	-	TRBJ2-5	TGCGCCAGCAGCTTGGGGGGAGTGGAGACCCAGTACTTC	CASSLGGVETQYF
-	TRBV25-1	TRBD1	TRBJ1-2	TGTGCCAGTACTACAGGGGGCAGTGGCTACACCTTC	CASTTGGSGYTF
many	TRBV20-1	-	TRBJ2-1	TGCAGTGCTAGAGATCTGGTAGGGGCAGATGAGCAGTTCTTC	CSARDLVGADEQFF
many	TRBV28	TRBD1	TRBJ2-5	TGTGCCAGCAGTCCCCCGGGACAGGGTCGGGACTTC	CASSPPGQGRDF
many	TRBV6-2/TRBV6-3	TRBD2	TRBJ2-1	TGTGCCAGCAGTTTGATAACGGGGGGAAACAATGAGCAGTTCTTC	CASSLITGGNNEQFF
few	TRBV10-2	TRBD1	TRBJ2-2	TGCGCCAGCAGTGAGTCCATAGGGACAGGACGGATCGGGGAGCTGTTTTTT	CASSESIGTGRIGELFF
few	TRBV20-1	TRBD1	TRBJ1-5	TGCAGTGCTAGAGACAGCAGGGGGCCTCGGGGTCAGCCCCAGCATTTT	CSARDSRGPRGQPQHF
-	TRBV29-1	TRBD1	TRBJ1-1	TGCAGCGCCCTGACAGGGGGCTGGACTGAAGCTTTCTTT	CSALTGGWTEAFF
few	TRBV4-2	-	TRBJ1-5	TGTGCCAGCAGCCGATCCGGGACACAGAATCAGCCCCAGCATTTT	CASSRSGTQNQPQHF
many	TRBV5-1	-	TRBJ2-1	TGCGCCAGCAGACCCGGGACATCGCCGGGCCATGAGCAGTTCTTC	CASRPGTSPGHEQFF
few	TRBV20-1	-	TRBJ1-5	TGCAGTGCTAGGAGATTAGATCAGCCCCAGCATTTT	CSARRLDQPQHF
-	TRBV6-5	-	TRBJ1-6	TGTGCCAGCAGGTTATTCAATAATTCACCCCTCCACTTT	CASRLFNNSPLHF
few	TRBV5-4	TRBD1	TRBJ1-1	TGTGCCAGCAGCTTGGCCAAGGGGGCAATGACTGAAGCTTTCTTT	CASSLAKGAMTEAFF
-	TRBV5-1	-	TRBJ2-5	TGCGCCAGCGGCGGGGGCGCCCAAGAGACCCAGTACTTC	CASGGGAQETQYF